This T cell receptor (beta chain) is from a study of cytomegalovirus exposure and HLA in healthy donors. The PCR ran on 60 Vbeta and 13 Jbeta primers. Using immunoSEQ multiplex PCR, the repertoire was profiled, and TCRdb retains in-frame clones only, with some absent. This table holds some 130,000 clones, roughly 80% found once. Details on this clone: Its specificity is not known.

Study-level points and caveats: Association with HLA alleles at 0.05 false discovery rate was found for 15,000 to 20,000 TCR beta sequences in a later analysis. Later analysis placed DRB1 highest and HLA-C lowest in TCR association rates, which differed by HLA locus. Across donors, most TCRs were seen rarely, yet some public ones were widespread.

The TCR sequence derives from a man aged 30-40 years in good health and CMV-seronegative. The sequencing input was PBMCs.

The CDR3 sequence: CASSSDRSYQETQYF. The CDR3 DNA follows: TGTGCCAGCAGCTCGGACAGGTCTTATCAAGAGACCCAGTACTTC. The chain combines TRBV28 with TRBJ2-5; 7 nucleotides align to TRBD1. Germline CDR1 MDHEN, CDR2 SYDVKM. The CDR3 runs 15 residues. The trim removed 6 bases at V and 2 bases at J, leaving 9 bases unmatched.